Sequencing of this T cell receptor (beta chain) was carried out in a study of cytomegalovirus exposure and HLA in healthy donors. A multiplex PCR was run with 60 Vbeta primers and 13 Jbeta primers. Sequencing was performed with immunoSEQ multiplex PCR; in TCRdb, only in-frame clones are kept and a portion is missing. This sample lists 100,000 to 150,000 clones; its ten largest clones have less than 3%. As concerns this clone: Its antigen is not known.

The CDR3 is made up of 13 amino acids. In germline, CDR1 is MDHEN, CDR2 SYDVKM. The V and J ends lost 3 bases and 8 bases respectively, with 13 bases between them. Broader study findings: More clonal expansion characterized HLA-associated TCR beta chains than equally common others in a later analysis. A missense DCLRE1C variant was associated with V- and J-gene trimming of TCR beta chains in a later analysis, and an independent cohort replicated the association. Altogether, 150 to 200 TCR beta chains were recorded as cytomegalovirus-associated. In vitro confirmation showed three CMV-associated chains to be CMV antigen specific.

This TCR came from a man under 40 in good health and CMV-seronegative. Input material: PBMCs. The chain uses TRBV28 and TRBJ1-2; maybe TRBD1 (6 bases). The CDR3 region has the DNA TGTGCCAGCAGTTTCAGGGGCTTGGGAGGCTACACCTTC. Its translation: CASSFRGLGGYTF.